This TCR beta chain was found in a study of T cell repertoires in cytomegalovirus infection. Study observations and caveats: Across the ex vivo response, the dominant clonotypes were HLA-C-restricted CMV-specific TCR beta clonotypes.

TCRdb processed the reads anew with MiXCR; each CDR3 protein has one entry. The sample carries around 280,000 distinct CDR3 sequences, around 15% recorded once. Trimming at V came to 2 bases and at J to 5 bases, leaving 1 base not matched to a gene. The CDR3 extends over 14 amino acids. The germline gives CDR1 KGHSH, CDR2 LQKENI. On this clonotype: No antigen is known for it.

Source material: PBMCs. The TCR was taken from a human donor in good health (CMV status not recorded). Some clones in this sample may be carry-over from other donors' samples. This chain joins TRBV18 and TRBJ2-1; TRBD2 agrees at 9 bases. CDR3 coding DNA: TGTGCCAGCTCACCAGTAGCGGGGGACAATGAGCAGTTCTTC. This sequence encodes CASSPVAGDNEQFF.